This T cell receptor beta chain was sequenced in a study of control samples from healthy donors and cancer patients. The table lists this clone with a count of one. The CDR3 length is 16 residues. The V end lost 5 bases, the J end lost 0 bases, and 17 bases lay between the germline ends. The germline CDR1 and CDR2 sequences are MDHEN and SYDVKM. Measured with immunoSEQ multiplex PCR; TCRdb has only the in-frame clones, and not every one. The sample has around 77,000 clones; almost 95% are singletons. The specimen was blood. The chain carries TRBV28 and TRBJ2-7, with D possibly being TRBD2 (6 bases). The source is a woman aged 60-70 years in good health. CDR3 sequence reads: CASSPPLAQRSYEQYF. The CDR3 nucleotides are TGTGCCAGCAGTCCCCCGCTAGCGCAACGCTCCTACGAGCAGTACTTC.